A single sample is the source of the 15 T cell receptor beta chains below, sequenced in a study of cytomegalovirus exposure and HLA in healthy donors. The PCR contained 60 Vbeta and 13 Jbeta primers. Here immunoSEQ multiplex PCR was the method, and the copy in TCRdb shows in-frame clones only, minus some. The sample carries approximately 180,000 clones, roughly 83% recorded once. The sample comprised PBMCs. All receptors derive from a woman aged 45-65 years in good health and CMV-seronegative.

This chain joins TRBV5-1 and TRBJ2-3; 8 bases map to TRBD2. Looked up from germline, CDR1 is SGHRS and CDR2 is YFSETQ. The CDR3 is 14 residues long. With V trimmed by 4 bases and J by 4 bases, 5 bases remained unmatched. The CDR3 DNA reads TGCGCCAGCAGCGACCGGGGGGGGGCAGATACGCAGTATTTT. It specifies CASSDRGGADTQYF.

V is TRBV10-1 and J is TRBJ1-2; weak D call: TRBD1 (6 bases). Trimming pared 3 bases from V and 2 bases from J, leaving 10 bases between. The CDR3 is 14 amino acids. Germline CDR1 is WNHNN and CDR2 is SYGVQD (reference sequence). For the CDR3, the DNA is TGCGCCAGCAGTGATATCGACAGGAACTATGGCTACACCTTC. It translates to CASSDIDRNYGYTF.

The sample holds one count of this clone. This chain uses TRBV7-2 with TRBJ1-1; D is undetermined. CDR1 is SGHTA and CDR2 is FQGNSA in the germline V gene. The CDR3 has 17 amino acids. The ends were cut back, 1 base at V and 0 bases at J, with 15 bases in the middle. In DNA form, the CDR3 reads TGTGCCAGCAGCTTAGTTCGTCAGGCCGCTATGAACACTGAAGCTTTCTTT. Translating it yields CASSLVRQAAMNTEAFF.

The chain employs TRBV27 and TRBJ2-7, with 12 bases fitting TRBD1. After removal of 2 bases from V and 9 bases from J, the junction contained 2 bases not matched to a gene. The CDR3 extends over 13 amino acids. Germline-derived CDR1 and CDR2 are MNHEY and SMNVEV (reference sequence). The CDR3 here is CASSLGTGGAQYF. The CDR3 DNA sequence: TGTGCCAGCAGTTTAGGGACAGGGGGCGCGCAGTACTTC.

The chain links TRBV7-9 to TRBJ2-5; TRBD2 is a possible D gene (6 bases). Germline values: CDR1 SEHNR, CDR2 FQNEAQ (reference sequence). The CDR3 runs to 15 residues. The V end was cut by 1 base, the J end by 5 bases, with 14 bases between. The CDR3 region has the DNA TGTGCCAGCAGCTTAGGCGGTGGAGGGAAGGAGACCCAGTACTTC. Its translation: CASSLGGGGKETQYF. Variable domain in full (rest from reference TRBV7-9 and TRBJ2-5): DTGVSQNPRHKITKRGQNVTFRCDPISEHNRLYWYRQTLGQGPEFLTYFQNEAQLEKSRLLSDRFSAERPKGSFSTLEIQRTEQGDSAMYLCASSLGGGGKETQYFGPGTRLLVL.

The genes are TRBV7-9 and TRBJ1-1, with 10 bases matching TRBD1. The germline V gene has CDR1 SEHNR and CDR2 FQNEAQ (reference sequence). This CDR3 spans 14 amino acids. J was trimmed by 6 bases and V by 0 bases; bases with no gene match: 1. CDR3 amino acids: CASSLAGQGAEAFF. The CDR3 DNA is TGTGCCAGCAGCTTAGCTGGACAGGGGGCTGAAGCTTTCTTT.

This chain's CDR3 is CASSLLGGANQPQHF. The CDR3 bases are TGCGCCAGCAGCCTACTCGGAGGGGCTAATCAGCCCCAGCATTTT. The chain carries TRBV4-1 and TRBJ1-5; D is perhaps TRBD1 (5 bases). V was clipped by 4 bases and J by 4 bases, with 14 bases between them. Germline-derived CDR1 and CDR2 are MGHRA and YSYEKL. CDR3 length: 15 amino acids.

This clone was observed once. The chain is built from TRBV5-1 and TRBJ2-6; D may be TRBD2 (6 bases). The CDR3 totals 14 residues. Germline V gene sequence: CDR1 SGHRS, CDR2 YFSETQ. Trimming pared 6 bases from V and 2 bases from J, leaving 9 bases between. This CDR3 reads CASIAVPGANVLTF. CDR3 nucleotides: TGCGCCAGCATAGCGGTTCCTGGGGCCAACGTCCTGACTTTC.

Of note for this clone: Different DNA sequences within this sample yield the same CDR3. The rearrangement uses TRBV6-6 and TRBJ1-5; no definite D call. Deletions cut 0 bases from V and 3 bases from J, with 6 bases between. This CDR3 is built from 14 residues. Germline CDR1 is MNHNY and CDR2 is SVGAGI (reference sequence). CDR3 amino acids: CASSYSQNNQPQHF. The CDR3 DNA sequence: TGTGCCAGCAGTTACTCGCAGAACAATCAGCCCCAGCATTTT.

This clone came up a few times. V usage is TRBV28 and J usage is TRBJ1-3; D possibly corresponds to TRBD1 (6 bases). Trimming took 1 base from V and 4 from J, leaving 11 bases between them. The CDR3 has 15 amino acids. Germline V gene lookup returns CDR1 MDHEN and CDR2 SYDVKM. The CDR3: CASSLSGALGNTIYF. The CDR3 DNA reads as TGTGCCAGCAGTTTATCAGGGGCGCTCGGAAACACCATATATTTT.

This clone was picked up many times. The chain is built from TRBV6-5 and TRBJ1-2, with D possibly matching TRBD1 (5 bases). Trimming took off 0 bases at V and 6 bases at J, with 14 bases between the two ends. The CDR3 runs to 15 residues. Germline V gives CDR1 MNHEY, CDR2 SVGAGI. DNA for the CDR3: TGTGCCAGCAGTTACTCAGGAGGGGATTCGAATGGCTACACCTTC. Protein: CASSYSGGDSNGYTF.

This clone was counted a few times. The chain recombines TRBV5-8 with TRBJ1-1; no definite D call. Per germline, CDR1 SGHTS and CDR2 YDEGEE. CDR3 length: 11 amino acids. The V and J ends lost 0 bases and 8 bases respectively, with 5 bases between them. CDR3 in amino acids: CASSLVVEAFF. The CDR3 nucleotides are TGTGCCAGCAGCTTGGTCGTGGAAGCTTTCTTT.

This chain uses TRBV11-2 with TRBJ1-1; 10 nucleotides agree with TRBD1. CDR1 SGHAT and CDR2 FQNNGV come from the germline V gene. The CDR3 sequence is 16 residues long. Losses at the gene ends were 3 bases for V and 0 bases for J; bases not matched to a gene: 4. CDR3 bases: TGTGCCAGCAGCTTGGGGACAGGGGTCCTGAACACTGAAGCTTTCTTT. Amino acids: CASSLGTGVLNTEAFF.

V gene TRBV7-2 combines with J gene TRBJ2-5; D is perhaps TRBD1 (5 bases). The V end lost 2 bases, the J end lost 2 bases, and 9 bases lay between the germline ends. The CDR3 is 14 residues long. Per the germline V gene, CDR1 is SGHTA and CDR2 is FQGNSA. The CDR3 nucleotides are TGTGCCAGCAGCTTATCCAGGGCGCAAGAGACCCAGTACTTC. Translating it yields CASSLSRAQETQYF.

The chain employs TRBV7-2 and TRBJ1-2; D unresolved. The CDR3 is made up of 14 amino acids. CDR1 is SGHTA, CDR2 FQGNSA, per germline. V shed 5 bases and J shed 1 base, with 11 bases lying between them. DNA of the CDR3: TGTGCCAGCAGCCCTCCCGGGATTAACTATGGCTACACCTTC. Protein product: CASSPPGINYGYTF.